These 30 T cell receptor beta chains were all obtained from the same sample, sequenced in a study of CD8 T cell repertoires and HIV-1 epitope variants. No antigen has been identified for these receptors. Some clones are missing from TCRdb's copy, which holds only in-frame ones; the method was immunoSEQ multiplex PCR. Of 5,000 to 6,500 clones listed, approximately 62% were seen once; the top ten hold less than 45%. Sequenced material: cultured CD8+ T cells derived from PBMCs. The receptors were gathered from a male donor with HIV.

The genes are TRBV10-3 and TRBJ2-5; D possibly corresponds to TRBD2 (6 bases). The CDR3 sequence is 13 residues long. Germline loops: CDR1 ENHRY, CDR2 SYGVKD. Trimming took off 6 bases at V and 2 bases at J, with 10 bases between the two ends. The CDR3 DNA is TGTGCCATCAGAGTTGGGGGGCAAGAGACCCAGTACTTC. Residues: CAIRVGGQETQYF.

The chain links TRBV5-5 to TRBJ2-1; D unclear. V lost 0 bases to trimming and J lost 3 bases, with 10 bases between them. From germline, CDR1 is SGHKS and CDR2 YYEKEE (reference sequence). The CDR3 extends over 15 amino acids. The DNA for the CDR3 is TGTGCCAGCAGCTTGGGGCTCGTGGACTACAATGAGCAGTTCTTC. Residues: CASSLGLVDYNEQFF. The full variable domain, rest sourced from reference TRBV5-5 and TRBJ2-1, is DAGVTQSPTHLIKTRGQQVTLRCSPISGHKSVSWYQQVLGQGPQFIFQYYEKEERGRGNFPDRFSARQFPNYSSELNVNALLLGDSALYLCASSLGLVDYNEQFFGPGTRLTVL.

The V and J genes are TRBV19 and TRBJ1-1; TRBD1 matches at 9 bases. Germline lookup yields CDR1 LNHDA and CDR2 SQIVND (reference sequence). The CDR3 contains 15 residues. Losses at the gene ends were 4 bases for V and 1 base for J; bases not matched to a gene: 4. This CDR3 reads CASSTQGQGNTEAFF. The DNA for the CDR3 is TGTGCCAGTAGTACCCAGGGACAGGGGAACACTGAAGCTTTCTTT.

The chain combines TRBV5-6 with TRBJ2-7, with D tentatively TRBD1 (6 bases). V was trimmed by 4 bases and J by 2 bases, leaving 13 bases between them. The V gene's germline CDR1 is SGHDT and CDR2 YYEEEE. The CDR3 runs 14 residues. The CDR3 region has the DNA TGTGCCAGCAGCCTGACAGGTTCCGCCTACGAGCAGTACTTC. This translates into CASSLTGSAYEQYF. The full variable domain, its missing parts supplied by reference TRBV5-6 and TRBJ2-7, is DAGVTQSPTHLIKTRGQQVTLRCSPKSGHDTVSWYQQALGQGPQFIFQYYEEEERQRGNFPDRFSGHQFPNYSSELNVNALLLGDSALYLCASSLTGSAYEQYFGPGTRLTVT.

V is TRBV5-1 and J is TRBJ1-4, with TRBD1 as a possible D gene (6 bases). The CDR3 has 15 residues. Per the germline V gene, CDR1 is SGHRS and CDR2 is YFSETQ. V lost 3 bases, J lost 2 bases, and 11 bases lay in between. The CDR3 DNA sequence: TGCGCCAGCAGCTCTAACAGGGAGACTAATGAAAAACTGTTTTTT. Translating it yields CASSSNRETNEKLFF.

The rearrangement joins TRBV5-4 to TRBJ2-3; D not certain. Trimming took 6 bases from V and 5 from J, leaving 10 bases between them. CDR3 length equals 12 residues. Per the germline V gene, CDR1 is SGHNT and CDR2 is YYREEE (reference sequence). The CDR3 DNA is TGTGCCAGCACCCAACCGGGAGATACGCAGTATTTT. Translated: CASTQPGDTQYF.

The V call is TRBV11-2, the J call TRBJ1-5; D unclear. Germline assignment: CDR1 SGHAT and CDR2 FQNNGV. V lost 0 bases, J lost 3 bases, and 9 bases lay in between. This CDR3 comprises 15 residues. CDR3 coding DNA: TGTGCCAGCAGCTTAGATCGGCAAGTCAATCAGCCCCAGCATTTT. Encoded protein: CASSLDRQVNQPQHF.

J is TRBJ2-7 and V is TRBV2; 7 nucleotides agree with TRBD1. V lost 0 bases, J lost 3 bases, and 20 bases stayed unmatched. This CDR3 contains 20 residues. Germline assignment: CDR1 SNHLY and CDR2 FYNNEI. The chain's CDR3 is CASSEAPTWTGPAANYEQYF. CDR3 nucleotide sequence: TGTGCCAGCAGTGAAGCACCGACCTGGACAGGTCCAGCAGCAAACTACGAGCAGTACTTC.

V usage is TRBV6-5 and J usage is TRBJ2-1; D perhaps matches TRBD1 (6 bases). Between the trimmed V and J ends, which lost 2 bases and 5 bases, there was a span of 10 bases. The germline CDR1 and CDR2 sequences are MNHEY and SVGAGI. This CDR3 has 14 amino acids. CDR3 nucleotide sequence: TGTGCCAGCAGTTACCAGGGGATCAACAATGAGCAGTTCTTC. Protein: CASSYQGINNEQFF.

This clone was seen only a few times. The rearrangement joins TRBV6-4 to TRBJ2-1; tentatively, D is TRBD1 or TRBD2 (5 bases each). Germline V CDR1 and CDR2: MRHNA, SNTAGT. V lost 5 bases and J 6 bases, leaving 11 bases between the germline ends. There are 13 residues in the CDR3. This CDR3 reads CASSPGTGNEQFF. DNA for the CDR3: TGTGCCAGCAGTCCGGGGACCGGCAATGAGCAGTTCTTC.

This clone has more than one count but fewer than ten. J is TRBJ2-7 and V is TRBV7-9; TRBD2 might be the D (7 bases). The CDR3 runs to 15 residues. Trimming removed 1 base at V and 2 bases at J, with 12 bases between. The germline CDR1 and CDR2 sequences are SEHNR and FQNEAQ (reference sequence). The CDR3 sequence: CASSLVGRGPYEQYF. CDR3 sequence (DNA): TGTGCCAGCAGCTTAGTTGGGCGGGGGCCCTACGAGCAGTACTTC.

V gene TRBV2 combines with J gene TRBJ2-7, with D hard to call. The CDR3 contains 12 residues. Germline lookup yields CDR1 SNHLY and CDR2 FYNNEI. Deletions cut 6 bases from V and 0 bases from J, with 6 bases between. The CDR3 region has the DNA TGTGCCAGCAGCCCTAGCTCCTACGAGCAGTACTTC. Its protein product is CASSPSSYEQYF.

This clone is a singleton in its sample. CDR3 nucleotide sequence: TGTGCCAGCAGCTCCTCACAGGGAGAGACGAACACTGAAGCTTTCTTT. It encodes CASSSSQGETNTEAFF. V and J are TRBV13 and TRBJ1-1; possible D gene TRBD1, 6 bases. CDR1 is PRHDT, CDR2 FYEKMQ, per germline (reference sequence). V was clipped by 4 bases and J by 1 base, with 16 bases between them. CDR3 length equals 16 residues. The full variable domain, in which reference TRBV13 and TRBJ1-1 provide the parts outside the CDR3, is AAGVIQSPRHLIKEKRETATLKCYPIPRHDTVYWYQQGPGQDPQFLISFYEKMQSDKGSIPDRFSAQQFSDYHSELNMSSLELGDSALYFCASSSSQGETNTEAFFGQGTRLTVV.

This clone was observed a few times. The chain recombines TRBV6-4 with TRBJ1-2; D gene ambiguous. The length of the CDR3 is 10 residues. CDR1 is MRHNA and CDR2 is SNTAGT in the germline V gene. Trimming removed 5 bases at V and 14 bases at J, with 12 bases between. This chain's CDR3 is CASSSRLTTF. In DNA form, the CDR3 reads TGTGCCAGCAGTTCGCGGTTGACAACCTTC.

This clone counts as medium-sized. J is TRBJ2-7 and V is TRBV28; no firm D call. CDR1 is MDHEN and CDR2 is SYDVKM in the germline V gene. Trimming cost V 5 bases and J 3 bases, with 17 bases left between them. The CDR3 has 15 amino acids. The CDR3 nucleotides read TGTGCCAGCAGTCCCCGACTGGGCGACCTCTACGAGCAGTACTTC. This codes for CASSPRLGDLYEQYF. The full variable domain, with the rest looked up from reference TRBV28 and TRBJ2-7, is DVKVTQSSRYLVKRTGEKVFLECVQDMDHENMFWYRQDPGLGLRLIYFSYDVKMKEKGDIPEGYSVSREKKERFSLILESASTNQTSMYLCASSPRLGDLYEQYFGPGTRLTVT.

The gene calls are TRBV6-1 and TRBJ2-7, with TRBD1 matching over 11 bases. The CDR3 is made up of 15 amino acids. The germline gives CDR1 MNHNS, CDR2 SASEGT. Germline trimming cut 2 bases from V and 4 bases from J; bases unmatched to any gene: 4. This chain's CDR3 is CASSERDRGIYEQYF. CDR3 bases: TGTGCCAGCAGTGAAAGGGACAGGGGGATATACGAGCAGTACTTC.

Written as DNA, the CDR3 is TGTGCCAGCAGTCTTAGTCGCCCCGAGCAGTACTTC. This translates into CASSLSRPEQYF. J is TRBJ2-7 and V is TRBV28; D is undetermined. The CDR3 has 12 residues. Trimming removed 5 bases at V and 6 bases at J, with 11 bases between. Germline V CDR1 and CDR2: MDHEN, SYDVKM.

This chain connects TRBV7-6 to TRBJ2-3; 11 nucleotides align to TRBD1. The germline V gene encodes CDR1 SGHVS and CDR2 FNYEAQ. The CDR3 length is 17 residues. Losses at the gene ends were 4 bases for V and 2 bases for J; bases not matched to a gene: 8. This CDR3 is CASSSRGQGASTDTQYF. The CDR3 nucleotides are TGTGCCAGCAGCTCGCGAGGACAGGGGGCGTCCACAGATACGCAGTATTTT.

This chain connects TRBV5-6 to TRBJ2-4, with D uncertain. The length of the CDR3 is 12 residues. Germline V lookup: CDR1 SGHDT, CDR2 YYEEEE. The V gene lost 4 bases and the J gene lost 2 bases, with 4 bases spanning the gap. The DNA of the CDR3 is TGTGCCAGCAGCGCACCCAAAAACATTCAGTACTTC. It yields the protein CASSAPKNIQYF.

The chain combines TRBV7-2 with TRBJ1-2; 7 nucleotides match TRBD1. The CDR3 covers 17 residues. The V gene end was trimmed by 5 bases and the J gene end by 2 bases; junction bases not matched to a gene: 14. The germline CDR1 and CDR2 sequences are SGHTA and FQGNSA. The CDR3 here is CASSPTLPTGTNYGYTF. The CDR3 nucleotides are TGTGCCAGCAGCCCAACCTTACCGACAGGGACAAACTATGGCTACACCTTC.

CDR3 DNA sequence: TGTGCCAGCAGTTCCCTCTTTACAGGGTTTCATAGGAACACTGAAGCTTTCTTT. This translates into CASSSLFTGFHRNTEAFF. The rearrangement joins TRBV28 to TRBJ1-1; possible D gene TRBD1, 6 bases. The germline V gene encodes CDR1 MDHEN and CDR2 SYDVKM. The ends were cut back, 4 bases at V and 1 base at J, with 22 bases in the middle. The CDR3 is 18 residues long.

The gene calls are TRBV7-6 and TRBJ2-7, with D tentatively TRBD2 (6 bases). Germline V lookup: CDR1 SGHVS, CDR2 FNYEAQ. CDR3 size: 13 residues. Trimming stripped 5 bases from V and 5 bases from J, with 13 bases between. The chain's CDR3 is CASSQGPGDEQYF. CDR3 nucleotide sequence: TGTGCCAGCAGCCAAGGCCCGGGGGACGAGCAGTACTTC.

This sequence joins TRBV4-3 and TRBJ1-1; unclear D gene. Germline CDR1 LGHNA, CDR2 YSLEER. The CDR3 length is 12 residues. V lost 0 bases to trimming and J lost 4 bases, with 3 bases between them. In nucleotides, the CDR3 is TGCGCCAGCAGCCAAGATTCCACTGAAGCTTTCTTT. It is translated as CASSQDSTEAFF.

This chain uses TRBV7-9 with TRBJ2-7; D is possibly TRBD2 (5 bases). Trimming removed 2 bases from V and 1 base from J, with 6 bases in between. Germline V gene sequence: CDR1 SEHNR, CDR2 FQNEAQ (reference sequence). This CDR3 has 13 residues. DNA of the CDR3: TGTGCCAGCAGCTTACCGGGGTCCTACGAGCAGTACTTC. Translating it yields CASSLPGSYEQYF.

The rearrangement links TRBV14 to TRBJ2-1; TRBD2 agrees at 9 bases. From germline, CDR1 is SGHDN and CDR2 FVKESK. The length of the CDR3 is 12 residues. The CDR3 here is CVVDSGSNEQFF. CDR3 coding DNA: TGTGTCGTCGATAGCGGGAGTAATGAGCAGTTCTTC.

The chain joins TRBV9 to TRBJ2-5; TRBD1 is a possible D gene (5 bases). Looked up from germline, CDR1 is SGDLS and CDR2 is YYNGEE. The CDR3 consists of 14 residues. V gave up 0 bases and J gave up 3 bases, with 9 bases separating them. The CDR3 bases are TGTGCCAGCAGCGTAGGAGACAGAAAAGAGACCCAGTACTTC. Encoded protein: CASSVGDRKETQYF.

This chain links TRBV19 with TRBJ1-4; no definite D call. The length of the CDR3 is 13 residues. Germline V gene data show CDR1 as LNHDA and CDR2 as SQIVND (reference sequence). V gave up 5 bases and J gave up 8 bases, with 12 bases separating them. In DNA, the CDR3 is TGTGCCAGTAGTGAATGGGAAGGGGAAAAACTGTTTTTT. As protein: CASSEWEGEKLFF.

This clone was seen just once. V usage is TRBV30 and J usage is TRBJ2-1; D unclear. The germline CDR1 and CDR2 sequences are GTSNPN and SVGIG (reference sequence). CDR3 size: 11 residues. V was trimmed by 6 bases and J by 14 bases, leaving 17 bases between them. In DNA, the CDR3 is TGTGCCTGTACTGACCGGGCCTACGAGTTCTTC. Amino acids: CACTDRAYEFF.

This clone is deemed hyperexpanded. The CDR3 DNA reads as TGTGCCAGCAGTTTATCACAGGGGATATCCTACAATGAGCAGTTCTTC. It codes for CASSLSQGISYNEQFF. V gene TRBV27 combines with J gene TRBJ2-1, with 7 bases matching TRBD1. There are 16 residues in the CDR3. J was trimmed by 1 base and V by 0 bases; bases with no gene match: 3. Germline values: CDR1 MNHEY, CDR2 SMNVEV (reference sequence).

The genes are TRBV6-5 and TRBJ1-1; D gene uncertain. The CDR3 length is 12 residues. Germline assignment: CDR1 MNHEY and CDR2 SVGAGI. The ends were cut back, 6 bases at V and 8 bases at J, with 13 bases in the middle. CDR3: CASRTSSEEAFF. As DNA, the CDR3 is TGTGCCAGCAGGACTTCCTCCGAAGAAGCTTTCTTT.